Below, 20 T cell receptor beta chains from the same sample are listed, as sequenced in a study of T-cell reconstitution after alpha-beta-depleted transplantation in children. Preparation of the TCRbeta library used unique molecular identifiers. TCRdb redid the calling of the PCR reads with MiXCR, one entry per CDR3 protein. The sample holds about 230,000 distinct CDR3 sequences; around 11% are singletons and the top ten take about 2.6%. Here the sequenced sample was PBMCs from the stem cell graft donor, taken from the stem cell graft. The receptor source for this set is a human donor who donated a stem cell graft to a child with acute lymphoblastic leukemia.

This clonotype occurred many times. The rearrangement uses TRBV7-2 and TRBJ2-7; D is uncertain. Germline loops: CDR1 SGHTA, CDR2 FQGNSA. CDR3 length: 13 residues. Deletions cut 5 bases from V and 6 bases from J, with 14 bases between. DNA for the CDR3: TGTGCCAGCAGCCTAGGAAGCATTTCCGAGCAGTACTTC. Protein product: CASSLGSISEQYF.

This clonotype was detected only a few times. This rearrangement joins TRBV25-1 to TRBJ2-1; D unresolved. Germline-derived CDR1 and CDR2 are MGHDK and SYGVNS. V was cut by 5 bases and J by 10 bases, with 12 bases left in between. This CDR3 has 12 residues. CDR3 DNA sequence: TGTGCCAGCAGTTTATGGATGCAGGAGCAGTTCTTC. This codes for CASSLWMQEQFF.

The CDR3 loop reads CASTLGGGIRSYNEQFF. The CDR3 DNA follows: TGTGCCAGCACCCTAGGCGGGGGAATACGCTCCTACAATGAGCAGTTCTTC. The chain uses TRBV7-9 and TRBJ2-1, with TRBD2 identical over 7 bases. The CDR3 covers 17 residues. Germline-derived CDR1 and CDR2 are SEHNR and FQNEAQ (reference sequence). J lost 0 bases, V lost 7 bases, and 12 bases had no gene match.

The sample holds a few counts of this clonotype. The chain links TRBV6-1 to TRBJ2-7, with a weak D call TRBD1 (6 bases). CDR3 length: 13 residues. The V gene's germline CDR1 is MNHNS and CDR2 SASEGT. The V end was cut by 2 bases, the J end by 2 bases, with 7 bases between. DNA of the CDR3: TGTGCCAGCAGTGAACGGACAGCCTACGAGCAGTACTTC. It is translated as CASSERTAYEQYF.

This clonotype showed up many times. This chain joins TRBV7-2 and TRBJ2-3; D possibly corresponds to TRBD1 (5 bases). The CDR3 extends over 14 amino acids. CDR1 and CDR2 (germline): SGHTA, FQGNSA. Trimming left V 4 bases short and J 0 bases short, with 8 bases between. The CDR3 reads CASSSRVSTDTQYF. The CDR3 region has the DNA TGTGCCAGCAGCTCCAGGGTTAGCACAGATACGCAGTATTTT. Supplemented by reference TRBV7-2 and TRBJ2-3, the full variable domain reads GAGVSQSPSNKVTEKGKDVELRCDPISGHTALYWYRQSLGQGLEFLIYFQGNSAPDKSGLPSDRFSAERTGGSVSTLTIQRTQQEDSAVYLCASSSRVSTDTQYFGPGTRLTVL.

This clonotype occurred a few times. The chain couples TRBV5-1 to TRBJ2-3; 11 nucleotides align to TRBD2. CDR1 and CDR2 from the germline V gene are SGHRS and YFSETQ. CDR3 length: 16 amino acids. The V gene end was trimmed by 4 bases and the J gene end by 3 bases; junction bases not matched to a gene: 7. CDR3 protein: CASSIGLAGVTDTQYF. CDR3 nucleotides: TGCGCCAGCAGCATCGGACTAGCGGGCGTGACAGATACGCAGTATTTT.

This clonotype was seen repeatedly, ten times or more. This chain links TRBV27 with TRBJ1-2; TRBD1 aligns across 8 bases. V gave up 2 bases and J gave up 4 bases; unmatched junction bases: 6. This CDR3 region has 15 residues. CDR1 MNHEY and CDR2 SMNVEV come from the germline V gene (reference sequence). The CDR3 reads CASSLTGGEGYGYTF. The CDR3 region has the DNA TGTGCCAGCAGTTTAACAGGGGGAGAGGGCTATGGCTACACCTTC.

This clonotype was seen ten or more times. As DNA, the CDR3 is TGTGCCAGCAGCTTAGGAGGTGGACGGGCTGACTATGGCTACACCTTC. It yields the protein CASSLGGGRADYGYTF. The chain carries TRBV13 and TRBJ1-2; D is undetermined. V lost 0 bases and J lost 3, with 14 bases in between. CDR1 and CDR2 from the germline V gene are PRHDT and FYEKMQ (reference sequence). The CDR3 is 16 amino acids. Supplemented by reference TRBV13 and TRBJ1-2, the full variable domain reads AAGVIQSPRHLIKEKRETATLKCYPIPRHDTVYWYQQGPGQDPQFLISFYEKMQSDKGSIPDRFSAQQFSDYHSELNMSSLELGDSALYFCASSLGGGRADYGYTFGSGTRLTVV.

This clonotype showed up many times. The V gene is TRBV11-2, the J gene TRBJ1-4; D unclear. The V end was cut by 4 bases, the J end by 0 bases, with 12 bases between. Germline-derived CDR1 and CDR2 are SGHAT and FQNNGV. CDR3 length: 16 residues. The CDR3: CASSWRRSATNEKLFF. Here the CDR3 DNA reads TGTGCCAGCAGCTGGCGACGGTCGGCAACTAATGAAAAACTGTTTTTT.

This rearrangement joins TRBV29-1 to TRBJ1-1, with unresolved D. The CDR3 consists of 15 residues. The V gene's germline CDR1 is SQVTM and CDR2 ANQGSEA. Trimming shortened V by 1 base and J by 3 bases, and 15 bases separated the two germline ends. CDR3 sequence (DNA): TGCAGCGTTGAAGTACTGGGCACCATGCACACTGAAGCTTTCTTT. Encoded protein: CSVEVLGTMHTEAFF.

For this clonotype: With a much larger clone just one base away, this may be a read error. This rearrangement joins TRBV7-2 to TRBJ1-1, with D maybe TRBD1 (5 bases). Germline assignment: CDR1 SGHTA and CDR2 FQGNSA. CDR3 length equals 13 residues. V was cut by 1 base and J by 11 bases, with 14 bases left in between. The CDR3 sequence: CASSLGDGDEAFF. The CDR3 DNA follows: TGTGCCAGCAGCTTAGGGGACGGAGATGAGGCTTTCTTT.

This clonotype was detected many times. The rearrangement uses TRBV20-1 and TRBJ2-3; D might be TRBD1 or TRBD2, each matching 5 bases. This CDR3 spans 14 amino acids. The germline V gene encodes CDR1 DFQATT and CDR2 SNEGSKA (reference sequence). V was pared by 6 bases and J by 4 bases, with 17 bases between. CDR3: CSASPGAVPDTQYF. Here the CDR3 DNA reads TGCAGTGCCTCTCCCGGGGCTGTGCCAGATACGCAGTATTTT.

This clonotype was observed many times. The CDR3 bases are TGTGCCAGCAGCCATCAGGGGTCCTTAGCGGGAGTGAAGGACAATGAGCAGTTCTTC. This encodes CASSHQGSLAGVKDNEQFF. V is TRBV4-2 and J is TRBJ2-1; 9 bases are shared with TRBD2. The V segment lost 3 bases and the J segment 5 bases; nucleotides outside the gene matches: 17. The CDR3 sequence is 19 residues long. The germline V gene has CDR1 LGHNA and CDR2 YNFKEQ.

This clonotype was detected ten times or more. CDR3 in amino acids: CASSQDGYEQYF. The CDR3 DNA is TGTGCCAGCAGTCAGGACGGCTACGAGCAGTACTTC. The chain carries TRBV12-3 or TRBV12-4 and TRBJ2-7, with no clear D. Trimming shortened V by 5 bases and J by 3 bases, and 8 bases separated the two germline ends. The CDR3 length is 12 residues.

This clonotype appeared many times. The chain links TRBV12-3 or TRBV12-4 to TRBJ1-2; D is possibly TRBD1 (5 bases). Trimming removed 6 bases at V and 4 bases at J, with 12 bases between. CDR3 length: 13 residues. CDR3 DNA sequence: TGTGCCAGCAGACAGAGGGGAGCCTATGGCTACACCTTC. This translates into CASRQRGAYGYTF.

For this clonotype: The junction does not match germline at one end; this may be a read error. V usage is TRBV27 and J usage is TRBJ2-3, with D tentatively TRBD2 (6 bases). CDR3 length equals 10 residues. Looked up from germline, CDR1 is MNHEY and CDR2 is SMNVEV (reference sequence). The CDR3: CPSWGDTQYF. In DNA form, the CDR3 reads TGTCCCAGCTGGGGGGATACGCAGTATTTC.

This clonotype was counted at least ten times. The chain is built from TRBV7-9 and TRBJ1-1, with unresolved D. The CDR3 runs 13 residues. In germline, CDR1 is SEHNR, CDR2 FQNEAQ (reference sequence). Trimming cost V 5 bases and J 0 bases, with 7 bases left between them. The CDR3 DNA reads as TGTGCCAGCAGCCAAACATTGAACACTGAAGCTTTCTTT. It is translated as CASSQTLNTEAFF.

This clonotype has at least ten counts. The rearrangement joins TRBV20-1 to TRBJ2-1; 13 bases match TRBD2. The CDR3 sequence is 16 residues long. Losses at the gene ends were 0 bases for V and 4 bases for J; bases not matched to a gene: 3. In germline, CDR1 is DFQATT, CDR2 SNEGSKA (reference sequence). The CDR3 here is CSARDRLAGGYNEQFF. In DNA, the CDR3 is TGCAGTGCTAGAGATCGACTAGCGGGGGGATACAATGAGCAGTTCTTC.

This clonotype has a count of ten or more. J is TRBJ2-3 and V is TRBV5-1, with 8 nucleotides matching TRBD1. Germline lookup yields CDR1 SGHRS and CDR2 YFSETQ. This CDR3 has 16 amino acids. V shed 1 base, J shed 0 bases, and the junction held 4 bases outside the gene matches. CDR3 nucleotides: TGCGCCAGCAGCTTGTCCCGGACAGGGAGCACAGATACGCAGTATTTT. It yields the protein CASSLSRTGSTDTQYF.

This clonotype was seen repeatedly, ten times or more. J is TRBJ2-1 and V is TRBV7-8; D is possibly TRBD1 or TRBD2 (5 bases each). The germline CDR1 and CDR2 sequences are SGHVS and FQNEAQ. This CDR3 comprises 15 residues. Trimming took 4 bases from V and 6 from J, leaving 16 bases between them. The CDR3 loop is CASSSIRGVGNEQFF. The CDR3 coding sequence is TGTGCCAGCAGCTCGATAAGGGGAGTGGGCAATGAGCAGTTCTTC.